This T cell receptor (beta chain) was obtained from a study of vaccination effects on CD4 cells after COVID-19. Across the study: Post-vaccine specimens arrived a median 72 days past the second dose. Notes on the study in general: Few convalescent patients and no early post-infection timepoints were included in the study.

Cultured cells yielded isolated CD4+ T cells after 10 to 11 days. Each person got two doses of an mRNA SARS-CoV-2 vaccine, BNT162b2 or mRNA-1273. People in the vaccine group had not been infected with SARS-CoV-2 before, and their nucleocapsid antibodies were negative. Comment on this clone: Its antigen is unknown.

The repertoire was sequenced with immunoSEQ multiplex PCR; TCRdb's copy has only in-frame clones and lacks some. The sample holds just over 55,000 clones, approximately 80% seen once. The length of the CDR3 is 15 residues. Per the germline V gene, CDR1 is MNHEY and CDR2 is SVGAGI. The V and J ends lost 7 bases and 6 bases, in that order; junction bases with no gene match: 9. The sequencing used CD4+ T cells from PBMCs cultured without peptide, collected after COVID-19 vaccination. This receptor was obtained from a human donor who received a COVID-19 vaccine. The chain is built from TRBV6-5 and TRBJ1-6; 7 nucleotides line up with TRBD1. As DNA, the CDR3 is TGTGCCAGCACCATTAGGACAGGCGTTAATTCACCCCTCCACTTT. Protein product: CASTIRTGVNSPLHF.